A single T cell receptor (beta chain) is shown here with its context. Its antigen is not yet known. Per-base quality was not reported, and no clone a single base away is much larger than it. The record originates from a study of vaccination effects on CD4 cells after COVID-19 (dated by TCRdb to between 2021 and 2022). In terms of the full investigation: In the ViraFEST assay, PBMC were stimulated with viral peptide pools, and antigen-specific CD4+ T cell clonotypes were then identified by expansion using TCR sequencing. Each participant received two doses of an mRNA SARS-CoV-2 vaccine, either BNT162b2 or mRNA-1273. Each well held over 1.5 million PBMC cultured in IMDM containing approximately 5.3% human AB serum, roughly 10 IU/ml IL-2 and gentamicin, along with about 9.5 ug/ml peptides. The study compared SARS-CoV-2 spike-specific CD4+ TCR repertoires before and after mRNA vaccination in COVID-19 convalescent patients and infection-naive vaccine recipients. The full study included roughly 11 COVID-19 convalescent patients and several SARS-CoV-2-naive healthy vaccine recipients. In the study, cultures from other donors were sequenced using the Oncomine TCR Beta short-read assay on an Illumina iSeq 100. Broader findings and caveats from the paper: Only a small number of convalescent patients were included, and no early post-infection timepoints were available, which limited the study. Both infection-induced and vaccine-induced clones contracted markedly at late post-vaccination timepoints, which is consistent with waning T cell responses. Among healthy vaccine recipients, nearly all vaccine-induced clones were SARS-CoV-2 mono-reactive, and only 1 of 255 was cross-reactive with common cold coronaviruses.

Receptor libraries were prepared by the immunoSEQ multiplex PCR assay. DNA from the cultured and isolated CD4+ T cells underwent TCR beta CDR3 sequencing. The paper's processing steps were these. Non-productive TCR sequences were discarded, and reads were trimmed to the CDR3 region, with only CDR3s of 7 or more amino acids retained. The MANAFEST web app was used to pick out antigen-specific clonotypes by comparing their expansion in peptide wells with that in reference cultures. To count as positive, a clone had to show expansion at FDR<0.05 compared with the reference and with all other wells, an odds ratio above 5, and a frequency above 0.1% in two replicate wells. Clonotypes significantly expanded in SARS-CoV-2 spike wells and in at least one common cold coronavirus spike condition were defined as cross-reactive. CDR3 similarity was assessed by Levenshtein distance with the stringdist R package, and unrooted trees were built with ape in R 3.6.1. Here the immuneACCESS table is served through TCRdb, limited to in-frame sequences with V and J called. Missing clones are a known gap in these copies; in checked studies unresolved V genes cover under half, and the rest lacks a known reason. Clone size and the V and J calls come from that table; the DNA yielded D and trimming. This sample gives around 35,000 clones in total; roughly 65% of them show up just once. Around 3.8% of the sample lies in the top ten.

V was cut back by 8 bases and J by 6 bases, leaving a gap of 17 bases between them. From a lookup of the germline V gene (reference sequence), CDR1 and CDR2 are LGHDT and YNNKEL. There are 14 amino acids in the CDR3, from cysteine to phenylalanine inclusive. Only CDR3 DNA is held: 42 bases, read in frame from base 1. After about 10 days of culture, CD4+ T cells were isolated with the EasySep CD4+ T cell isolation kit. Negative nucleocapsid antibody results before and after vaccination confirmed that the healthy vaccine recipients had no prior SARS-CoV-2 infection. On days 3 and 7, half of the culture medium was replaced with fresh IL-2-containing medium. Unless noted otherwise, every peptide stimulation condition was grown in triplicate wells. PBMC were separated from whole blood using Ficoll-Paque Plus gradient centrifugation and were then either cryopreserved at -140C or used fresh. Genomic DNA was extracted from cultured CD4+ T cells with the QIAamp micro DNA kit.

The chain couples TRBV3-1 (or the pseudogene TRBV3-2) to TRBJ1-5; TRBD1 is a possible D gene, resting on 6 matching bases. The input for sequencing was CD4+ T cells from PBMCs cultured without peptide, taken before COVID-19 vaccination. This TCR came from a human donor who received a COVID-19 vaccine. The CDR3 is CASGGQGMAQPQHF. In nucleotides, the sequence is TGTGCCAGCGGGGGGCAGGGGATGGCTCAGCCCCAGCATTTT.